Each of the 31 T cell receptor beta chains below was sequenced from the same sample in a study of blood T cell repertoires in COVID-19. Assay used: immunoSEQ multiplex PCR; TCRdb lists only in-frame clones, some missing. The table records under 300,000 clones, 65% to 90% of them present only once. Sequences were obtained from peripheral blood. The source of these receptors is a human donor in a cohort sampled during active COVID-19.

This clone was detected once. The rearrangement joins TRBV9 to TRBJ2-5, with 8 bases fitting TRBD2. The CDR3 consists of 15 residues. Germline CDR1 reads SGDLS; CDR2 reads YYNGEE. J lost 5 bases, V lost 0 bases, and 6 bases had no gene match. This CDR3 reads CASSVVGTSGETQYF. The CDR3 DNA sequence: TGTGCCAGCAGCGTAGTCGGGACTAGTGGGGAGACCCAGTACTTC.

V is TRBV6-5 and J is TRBJ2-7, with 7 bases fitting TRBD1. The CDR3 totals 15 residues. With 7 bases clipped from V and 3 bases from J, the junction kept 12 bases outside the gene matches. Germline V gene lookup returns CDR1 MNHEY and CDR2 SVGAGI. The CDR3 spells CASTVRQGSIYEQYF. The CDR3 coding sequence is TGTGCCAGCACCGTACGACAGGGAAGCATCTACGAGCAGTACTTC.

This chain connects TRBV5-1 to TRBJ2-3, with 9 bases aligning to TRBD2. The trim removed 1 base at V and 0 bases at J, leaving 9 bases unmatched. CDR3 length: 18 amino acids. CDR1 is SGHRS, CDR2 YFSETQ, per germline. CDR3 in DNA: TGCGCCAGCAGCTTGTGGGACATAGCGGGAGCTAGCACAGATACGCAGTATTTT. This translates into CASSLWDIAGASTDTQYF.

The DNA of the CDR3 is TGTGCCAGCAGCTTGTTTACGAACACCGGGGAGCTGTTTTTT. Encoded protein: CASSLFTNTGELFF. The genes are TRBV5-4 and TRBJ2-2; D remains unclear. V lost 1 base to trimming and J lost 0 bases, with 4 bases between them. The CDR3 loop spans 14 amino acids. Germline CDR1 is SGHNT and CDR2 is YYREEE (reference sequence).

This clone turned up a few times. The rearrangement uses TRBV6-5 and TRBJ1-5; D is perhaps TRBD1 (5 bases). Germline CDR1 MNHEY, CDR2 SVGAGI. CDR3 length: 13 residues. The V end lost 7 bases, the J end lost 6 bases, and 13 bases lay between the germline ends. The CDR3 sequence is CASKRGSSQPQHF. The CDR3 region has the DNA TGTGCCAGCAAAAGGGGATCGAGTCAGCCCCAGCATTTT.

V and J are TRBV4-2 and TRBJ2-1; a weak D match, TRBD2 (5 bases). The CDR3 sequence is 16 residues long. The V gene lost 0 bases and the J gene lost 2 bases, with 11 bases spanning the gap. The germline V gene encodes CDR1 LGHNA and CDR2 YNFKEQ. The CDR3 bases are TGTGCCAGCAGCCAAGATAAAGCGGCGGCCTACAATGAGCAGTTCTTC. It is translated as CASSQDKAAAYNEQFF.

CDR3 sequence reads: CASIRDRMANSPLHF. The CDR3 DNA reads as TGTGCCAGCATTCGCGACAGGATGGCGAATTCACCCCTCCACTTT. V gene TRBV2 combines with J gene TRBJ1-6; tentative D call: TRBD1 (6 bases). Trimming left V 7 bases short and J 7 bases short, with 17 bases between. The CDR3 consists of 15 residues. Germline V gene sequence: CDR1 SNHLY, CDR2 FYNNEI.

The chain couples TRBV4-1 to TRBJ2-7, with a weak D call TRBD2 (6 bases). Germline CDR1 is MGHRA and CDR2 is YSYEKL. V was cut by 5 bases and J by 2 bases, with 16 bases left in between. The CDR3 covers 15 residues. Written as DNA, the CDR3 is TGCGCCAGCAGCGAGGGACTCCCTGGAACCTACGAGCAGTACTTC. This codes for CASSEGLPGTYEQYF.

The chain is built from TRBV11-2 and TRBJ1-1; TRBD1 is a possible D gene (5 bases). The ends were cut back, 1 base at V and 0 bases at J, with 15 bases in the middle. The CDR3 is 17 amino acids. CDR1 is SGHAT, CDR2 FQNNGV, per germline. This CDR3 reads CASSLARIGGVNTEAFF. The CDR3 DNA sequence: TGTGCCAGCAGCTTAGCCCGAATAGGAGGGGTGAACACTGAAGCTTTCTTT.

V usage is TRBV6-5 and J usage is TRBJ2-1, with TRBD2 matching over 10 bases. This CDR3 is built from 14 residues. Germline CDR1 is MNHEY and CDR2 is SVGAGI. V trimming: 6 bases; J trimming: 6 bases; junction bases outside the gene matches: 5. The CDR3 bases are TGTGCCAGCAGCCCCAGCGGGAGGGCCAATGAGCAGTTCTTC. Translated: CASSPSGRANEQFF.

The V gene is TRBV11-3, the J gene TRBJ2-1, with unresolved D. The CDR3 consists of 13 residues. V was cut by 1 base and J by 9 bases, with 10 bases left in between. Germline V lookup: CDR1 SGHNT, CDR2 YENEEA. The CDR3 nucleotides are TGTGCCAGCAGCTTAGTAAATAGTGGTGAGCAGTTCTTC. Its translation: CASSLVNSGEQFF. Filled out from reference TRBV11-3 and TRBJ2-1, the complete variable domain reads EAGVVQSPRYKIIEKKQPVAFWCNPISGHNTLYWYLQNLGQGPELLIRYENEEAVDDSQLPKDRFSAERLKGVDSTLKIQPAELGDSAVYLCASSLVNSGEQFFGPGTRLTVL.

This clone was seen more than once but under ten times. This chain joins TRBV18 and TRBJ2-1, with TRBD1 matching over 8 bases. CDR3 size: 15 residues. The trim removed 6 bases at V and 7 bases at J, leaving 11 bases unmatched. CDR1 and CDR2 from the germline V gene are KGHSH and LQKENI. Here the CDR3 DNA reads TGTGCCAGCTCTCAGACGACAGGGGCTATGAATGAGCAGTTCTTC. It specifies CASSQTTGAMNEQFF.

The V and J genes are TRBV7-9 and TRBJ2-3; TRBD2 is a possible D gene (5 bases). The germline CDR1 and CDR2 sequences are SEHNR and FQNEAQ (reference sequence). This CDR3 is built from 15 residues. V lost 1 base to trimming and J lost 2 bases, with 10 bases between them. The CDR3 reads CASSLGGLPTDTQYF. The CDR3 DNA reads TGTGCCAGCAGCTTAGGAGGGCTCCCCACAGATACGCAGTATTTT. The complete variable domain, with remaining parts taken from reference TRBV7-9 and TRBJ2-3, reads DTGVSQNPRHKITKRGQNVTFRCDPISEHNRLYWYRQTLGQGPEFLTYFQNEAQLEKSRLLSDRFSAERPKGSFSTLEIQRTEQGDSAMYLCASSLGGLPTDTQYFGPGTRLTVL.

The chain has TRBV6-5 and TRBJ2-3, with TRBD1 identical over 7 bases. Trimming took 8 bases from V and 1 from J; bases not matched to a gene: 6. Germline-derived CDR1 and CDR2 are MNHEY and SVGAGI. The CDR3 is made up of 14 amino acids. The CDR3 protein is CASRQGWRTDTQYF. As DNA, the CDR3 is TGTGCCAGCCGACAGGGTTGGCGCACAGATACGCAGTATTTT.

This rearrangement joins TRBV6-5 to TRBJ2-5, with 9 bases aligning to TRBD2. Germline CDR1 reads MNHEY; CDR2 reads SVGAGI. The CDR3 loop spans 14 amino acids. V shed 6 bases and J 2 bases; nucleotides not matched to a gene: 4. The CDR3 is CASRLAGPQETQYF. CDR3 DNA sequence: TGTGCCAGCAGGCTAGCGGGACCACAAGAGACCCAGTACTTC.

This chain links TRBV4-1 with TRBJ1-4; 7 bases are shared with TRBD1. The CDR3 runs 16 residues. V was clipped by 0 bases and J by 3 bases; unmatched bases: 4. Germline CDR1 and CDR2: MGHRA and YSYEKL. CDR3 amino acids: CASSQDPGQSNEKLFF. In DNA, the CDR3 is TGCGCCAGCAGCCAAGACCCGGGACAGTCTAATGAAAAACTGTTTTTT.

The gene calls are TRBV18 and TRBJ2-5; 8 nucleotides agree with TRBD1. Germline V gene sequence: CDR1 KGHSH, CDR2 LQKENI. The CDR3 is 15 residues long. V shed 4 bases and J 1 base; nucleotides not matched to a gene: 5. The CDR3 protein is CASSRTGQAQETQYF. The CDR3 region has the DNA TGTGCCAGCTCACGAACGGGACAGGCCCAAGAGACCCAGTACTTC.

V is TRBV5-1 and J is TRBJ2-7, with 11 bases fitting TRBD2. From germline, CDR1 is SGHRS and CDR2 YFSETQ. V dropped 3 bases and J dropped 6; count of bases not matched to a gene: 11. This CDR3 is built from 16 residues. The CDR3 DNA is TGCGCCAGCAGCTCATCCCTAGCGGGAGGTTCCGGCGAGCAGTACTTC. It codes for CASSSSLAGGSGEQYF.

To note about this clone: The same CDR3 is also encoded by other DNA sequences in this sample. This sequence joins TRBV18 and TRBJ2-7; 8 positions agree with TRBD1. The CDR3 is made up of 14 amino acids. The V and J ends lost 2 bases and 0 bases, in that order; junction bases with no gene match: 0. The germline CDR1 and CDR2 sequences are KGHSH and LQKENI. The CDR3 spells CASSPGQGSYEQYF. CDR3 DNA: TGTGCCAGCTCACCAGGACAGGGCTCCTACGAGCAGTACTTC.

V is TRBV7-8 and J is TRBJ1-2; TRBD1 matches 7 bases. CDR3 length: 14 amino acids. The V gene's germline CDR1 is SGHVS and CDR2 FQNEAQ. The CDR3 here is CALPQGAGGNGYTF. DNA for the CDR3: TGTGCTCTACCTCAAGGGGCAGGGGGGAATGGCTACACCTTC.

The V and J genes are TRBV5-1 and TRBJ2-2, with 7 bases lining up with TRBD1. CDR1 is SGHRS and CDR2 is YFSETQ in the germline V gene. This CDR3 comprises 14 residues. V shed 8 bases, J shed 3 bases, and the junction held 7 bases outside the gene matches. CDR3 amino acids: CASGTGQHTGELFF. DNA of the CDR3: TGCGCCAGTGGTACGGGACAGCACACCGGGGAGCTGTTTTTT. Full variable domain (outside the CDR3, taken from reference TRBV5-1 and TRBJ2-2): KAGVTQTPRYLIKTRGQQVTLSCSPISGHRSVSWYQQTPGQGLQFLFEYFSETQRNKGNFPGRFSGRQFSNSRSEMNVSTLELGDSALYLCASGTGQHTGELFFGEGSRLTVL.

This rearrangement joins TRBV5-4 to TRBJ2-1, with D perhaps matching TRBD1 (6 bases). Germline V gene lookup returns CDR1 SGHNT and CDR2 YYREEE (reference sequence). V lost 4 bases and J lost 7, with 18 bases in between. The CDR3 contains 15 residues. CDR3: CASSPQGTERNEQFF. The CDR3 bases are TGTGCCAGCAGCCCACAGGGCACCGAGCGAAATGAGCAGTTCTTC.

The CDR3 nucleotides are TGTGCCAGCAGCACAGGTAGCGGAGAGACCCAGTACTTC. It encodes CASSTGSGETQYF. The gene calls are TRBV7-3 and TRBJ2-5; D may be TRBD2 (6 bases). The CDR3 has 13 residues. Germline values: CDR1 SGHTA, CDR2 FQGTGA. The V end lost 5 bases, the J end lost 4 bases, and 11 bases lay between the germline ends. The complete variable domain, with remaining parts taken from reference TRBV7-3 and TRBJ2-5, reads GAGVSQTPSNKVTEKGKYVELRCDPISGHTALYWYRQSLGQGPEFLIYFQGTGAADDSGLPNDRFFAVRPEGSVSTLKIQRTERGDSAVYLCASSTGSGETQYFGPGTRLLVL.

The chain is built from TRBV3-1 (or the pseudogene TRBV3-2) and TRBJ2-2; 8 bases agree with TRBD2. Germline V gives CDR1 LGHDT, CDR2 YNNKEL (reference sequence). The CDR3 is made up of 15 amino acids. V shed 4 bases and J 3 bases; nucleotides not matched to a gene: 4. The CDR3 is CASSLAGKYTGELFF. The CDR3, as DNA: TGTGCCAGCAGCCTAGCGGGAAAGTACACCGGGGAGCTGTTTTTT.

As concerns this clone: Other nucleotide sequences in the sample specify the same CDR3. The chain combines TRBV27 with TRBJ1-3; D is unresolved. Germline loops: CDR1 MNHEY, CDR2 SMNVEV (reference sequence). V was cut by 2 bases and J by 0 bases, with 5 bases left in between. This CDR3 has 14 amino acids. The CDR3 DNA is TGTGCCAGCAGTTTAAGAGGCTCTGGAAACACCATATATTTT. Its translation: CASSLRGSGNTIYF.

The chain links TRBV28 to TRBJ2-5; maybe TRBD2 (5 bases). Germline V gene lookup returns CDR1 MDHEN and CDR2 SYDVKM. Trimming cost V 6 bases and J 4 bases, with 12 bases left between them. CDR3 size: 13 residues. The DNA of the CDR3 is TGTGCCAGCAGGAGCGGCCCCGCAGAGACCCAGTACTTC. This encodes CASRSGPAETQYF.

The chain uses TRBV27 and TRBJ2-1; D may be TRBD2 (6 bases). The germline CDR1 and CDR2 sequences are MNHEY and SMNVEV (reference sequence). This CDR3 comprises 15 residues. Trimming removed 5 bases from V and 6 bases from J, with 17 bases in between. CDR3: CASSIVPGTRNEQFF. CDR3 bases: TGTGCCAGCAGTATCGTCCCCGGGACTCGCAATGAGCAGTTCTTC.

The V gene is TRBV28, the J gene TRBJ2-1; 7 nucleotides line up with TRBD2. CDR3 length: 12 amino acids. CDR1 is MDHEN, CDR2 SYDVKM, per germline. V dropped 6 bases and J dropped 8; count of bases not matched to a gene: 4. The DNA of the CDR3 is TGTGCCAGCAGCCGGCGGGGGTATGAGCAGTTCTTC. Translating it yields CASSRRGYEQFF. Drawing the rest from reference TRBV28 and TRBJ2-1, the complete variable domain is DVKVTQSSRYLVKRTGEKVFLECVQDMDHENMFWYRQDPGLGLRLIYFSYDVKMKEKGDIPEGYSVSREKKERFSLILESASTNQTSMYLCASSRRGYEQFFGPGTRLTVL.

The count of this clone is one. CDR3 sequence (DNA): TGTGCCAGCAGCCGATCGTCCGGGACAGGGTTTAATGGGGGTCAGCCCCAGCATTTT. Translation gives CASSRSSGTGFNGGQPQHF. The chain is built from TRBV6-6 and TRBJ1-5, with TRBD1 matching over 9 bases. The CDR3 spans 19 residues. V trimming: 6 bases; J trimming: 6 bases; junction bases outside the gene matches: 21. Germline V lookup: CDR1 MNHNY, CDR2 SVGAGI (reference sequence).

The genes are TRBV5-4 and TRBJ1-1; 7 positions agree with TRBD1. Unmatched junction bases numbered 14, after V lost 4 bases and J lost 5 bases. Germline V CDR1 and CDR2: SGHNT, YYREEE (reference sequence). The CDR3 consists of 16 residues. The CDR3 DNA reads as TGTGCCAGCAGCCGGAAAACAGGGGAAGAAGGAACTGAAGCTTTCTTT. Translated: CASSRKTGEEGTEAFF.

The chain carries TRBV3-1 (or the pseudogene TRBV3-2) and TRBJ2-3; TRBD2 aligns across 9 bases. V trimming: 5 bases; J trimming: 7 bases; junction bases outside the gene matches: 4. The CDR3 consists of 13 residues. Germline-derived CDR1 and CDR2 are LGHDT and YNNKEL (reference sequence). Here the CDR3 DNA reads TGTGCCAGCAGCTTCGGGACTAGCAATACGCAGTATTTT. Translation gives CASSFGTSNTQYF.